This TCR beta chain was sequenced in a study of cytomegalovirus exposure and HLA in healthy donors. About the study: Earlier, roughly 180 million T cells were analyzed, and fewer than 120 million unique TCR beta sequences were found among them.

Germline-derived CDR1 and CDR2 are SGHNT and YYREEE (reference sequence). CDR3 size: 14 residues. After removal of 6 bases from V and 4 bases from J, the junction contained 5 bases not matched to a gene. 13 Jbeta primers and 60 Vbeta primers were used for the PCR. Authors' methods: Unique TCR beta chains numbered roughly 83 million in a later analysis, with around 10 million shared. Libraries were prepared by immunoSEQ multiplex PCR; TCRdb keeps only in-frame clonotypes and omits some of them. V and J calls and clone size are copied from that table; D and trimming were computed from the DNA. The sample includes about 190,000 clones, just under 75% seen only once; the top ten take more than 4.5%. Details on this clone: Antigen: not known.

The study, taken as a whole, reports: According to an earlier analysis, most TCR beta V segments yielded productive rearrangements about 87% or about 30% of the time. Several top significant clusters appeared, in a later analysis, to be linked to common viral pathogens.

The receptor was derived from a man aged 25-45 years in good health and CMV-seropositive. Source material: PBMCs. The chain recombines TRBV5-4 with TRBJ2-3, with 10 bases fitting TRBD2. The CDR3 region is CASTRTSGSDTQYF. In nucleotides, the CDR3 is TGTGCCAGCACCCGGACTAGCGGCTCAGATACGCAGTATTTT.